These 5 T cell receptor beta chains originate from one sample sequenced in a study of beta chain features in type 1 diabetes. Points from the study as a whole: Across all four CD4+ subsets, people with type 1 diabetes showed modestly shorter TCRB CDR3s.

No antigen has been assigned to these receptors. What was sequenced were expressed TCRB transcripts, since all of the isolated RNA had been reverse transcribed. Produced via immunoSEQ multiplex PCR; TCRdb's table is partial and in-frame only. The sample consists of roughly 340,000 clones, approximately 13% of them appearing once. Specimen: naive CD4+ T cells from blood. These receptor sequences come from a young woman with type 1 diabetes.

V is TRBV6-6 and J is TRBJ2-7; 10 nucleotides align to TRBD2. This CDR3 is built from 16 residues. Germline assignment: CDR1 MNHNY and CDR2 SVGAGI (reference sequence). The J segment lost 4 bases and the V segment lost 0 bases, leaving 6 bases of the junction unmatched. CDR3 protein: CASSYSASGSRYEQYV. As DNA, the CDR3 is TGTGCCAGCAGTTACTCGGCTAGCGGGAGTCGGTACGAGCAGTACGTC.

This clone turned up a few times. Other nucleotide sequences from this sample produce the same CDR3. The chain carries TRBV9 and TRBJ2-1; 8 bases map to TRBD2. The germline V gene encodes CDR1 SGDLS and CDR2 YYNGEE. The CDR3 is made up of 15 amino acids. V was clipped by 2 bases and J by 4 bases; unmatched bases: 5. CDR3 protein: CASSVDTGGYNEQFF. The CDR3, as DNA: TGTGCCAGCAGCGTCGATACGGGAGGGTACAATGAGCAGTTCTTC.

This clone has a handful of counts. V gene TRBV25-1 combines with J gene TRBJ2-7; possibly TRBD2 for D (7 bases). Germline V gives CDR1 MGHDK, CDR2 SYGVNS. CDR3 length: 14 residues. Between the trimmed V and J ends, which lost 3 bases and 7 bases, there was a span of 16 bases. CDR3 nucleotide sequence: TGTGCCAGCAGTGAGGCGGGGGCCCGCGGGGAGCAGTACTTC. It yields the protein CASSEAGARGEQYF.

This clone was recorded a few times. The chain has TRBV9 and TRBJ2-1; TRBD1 matches at 7 bases. Per germline, CDR1 SGDLS and CDR2 YYNGEE. The V and J ends lost 3 bases and 3 bases, in that order; junction bases with no gene match: 12. The CDR3 covers 17 residues. The chain's CDR3 is CASSERTGQAYYNEQFF. The CDR3 DNA follows: TGTGCCAGCAGCGAACGGACAGGACAGGCCTACTACAATGAGCAGTTCTTC.

This clone was seen a few times. The V and J genes are TRBV27 and TRBJ2-1, with D perhaps matching TRBD2 (5 bases). The CDR3 is 15 amino acids. V gave up 7 bases and J gave up 5 bases, with 18 bases separating them. Germline V lookup: CDR1 MNHEY, CDR2 SMNVEV (reference sequence). CDR3: CASKVEVSRDNEQFF. DNA of the CDR3: TGTGCCAGCAAAGTGGAGGTGTCAAGGGACAATGAGCAGTTCTTC.